Below are 21 T cell receptor beta chains sequenced from a single sample in a study of post-analysis software for immune sequencing data. cDNA libraries for TCR beta contained unique molecular identifiers. TCRdb ran MiXCR on the PCR reads and lists one entry per CDR3 protein. The profile covers about 540,000 distinct CDR3 sequences, with 30% to 40% appearing a single time and around 5.9% taken by the ten largest. No antigens are known for them. Findings and limits, study-wide: Four or five TRBV segments were significantly more frequent in patients than in controls. TRBV5-6, TRBV5-1 and TRBV20-1 were among these segments.

Input material: blood. The receptors were sampled from a girl aged 2-17 years with multiple sclerosis.

The chain has TRBV6-1 and TRBJ2-1, with D perhaps matching TRBD1 (6 bases). Trimming pared 0 bases from V and 0 bases from J, leaving 9 bases between. The CDR3 extends over 16 amino acids. Per germline, CDR1 MNHNS and CDR2 SASEGT. The CDR3 here is CASSEAGQYSYNEQFF. The CDR3 DNA reads as TGTGCCAGCAGTGAAGCCGGACAGTACTCCTACAATGAGCAGTTCTTC.

This chain uses TRBV28 with TRBJ2-1; TRBD2 matches at 9 bases. Germline V gene lookup returns CDR1 MDHEN and CDR2 SYDVKM. V lost 6 bases to trimming and J lost 5 bases; unmatched junction nucleotides: 8. CDR3 size: 15 residues. The CDR3 protein is CASRPWERGDNEQFF. The CDR3 DNA reads TGTGCCAGCAGGCCTTGGGAGCGGGGGGACAATGAGCAGTTCTTC.

The V call is TRBV27, the J call TRBJ1-4; D gene unclear. This CDR3 has 16 amino acids. Germline V gives CDR1 MNHEY, CDR2 SMNVEV (reference sequence). V gave up 3 bases and J gave up 0 bases, with 11 bases separating them. CDR3 loop: CASSFVDGATNEKLFF. CDR3 nucleotide sequence: TGTGCCAGCAGTTTCGTCGACGGTGCAACTAATGAAAAACTGTTTTTT.

Only a few counts were recorded for this clonotype. J is TRBJ2-7 and V is TRBV5-1; TRBD1 might be the D (5 bases). The CDR3 runs 13 residues. Trimming pared 4 bases from V and 5 bases from J, leaving 13 bases between. Per the germline V gene, CDR1 is SGHRS and CDR2 is YFSETQ. The CDR3 sequence is CASSLAEGDEQYF. The CDR3 DNA sequence: TGCGCCAGCAGCCTGGCGGAAGGGGACGAGCAGTACTTC.

The rearrangement joins TRBV12-3 or TRBV12-4 to TRBJ1-2; D unclear. Trimming took 6 bases from V and 4 from J, leaving 12 bases between them. This CDR3 region has 13 residues. Written as DNA, the CDR3 is TGTGCCAGCAGAAAGGGAGCAGGCTATGGCTACACCTTC. It codes for CASRKGAGYGYTF.

J is TRBJ2-2 and V is TRBV10-3; D possibly corresponds to TRBD1 (6 bases). The CDR3 length is 15 residues. V was shortened by 6 bases and J by 1 base, with 12 bases between the two germline ends. CDR1 is ENHRY, CDR2 SYGVKD, per germline. CDR3 DNA: TGTGCCATCAGGGGGACAACCAAGAACACCGGGGAGCTGTTTTTT. The encoded protein is CAIRGTTKNTGELFF.

The V call is TRBV4-1, the J call TRBJ1-2; perhaps TRBD1 as D (5 bases). This CDR3 is 17 amino acids long. V was shortened by 1 base and J by 7 bases, with 22 bases between the two germline ends. Germline V gene sequence: CDR1 MGHRA, CDR2 YSYEKL. The chain's CDR3 is CASSQVQVGSLPSGYTF. The DNA of the CDR3 is TGCGCCAGCAGCCAAGTACAGGTTGGATCCTTACCCTCTGGCTACACCTTC.

This chain connects TRBV5-1 to TRBJ2-5; weak D call: TRBD1 (6 bases). The CDR3 runs 13 residues. V dropped 4 bases and J dropped 3 bases, with 10 bases sitting between them. CDR1 is SGHRS, CDR2 YFSETQ, per germline. CDR3 sequence (DNA): TGCGCCAGCAGCACCAGGGGAGAAGAGACCCAGTACTTC. It specifies CASSTRGEETQYF.

The V call is TRBV11-2, the J call TRBJ1-2, with D perhaps matching TRBD1 (5 bases). Germline values: CDR1 SGHAT, CDR2 FQNNGV. V was pared by 5 bases and J by 5 bases, with 21 bases between. This CDR3 comprises 16 residues. CDR3 sequence (DNA): TGTGCCAGCAGCCCCCCCGGTACCTCGTGGGGGTATGGCTACACCTTC. Its protein product is CASSPPGTSWGYGYTF.

This clonotype was detected ten times or more. The genes are TRBV11-2 and TRBJ2-3; D not resolved. CDR1 and CDR2 (germline): SGHAT, FQNNGV. The germline V and J ends were trimmed by 5 bases and 6 bases, with 9 bases remaining between them. The CDR3 contains 12 residues. The CDR3 DNA follows: TGTGCCAGCAGCCCTACCAGGGATACGCAGTATTTT. Encoded protein: CASSPTRDTQYF.

This clonotype turned up a few times. The rearrangement joins TRBV5-1 to TRBJ2-5, with D perhaps matching TRBD1 (5 bases). V lost 2 bases and J lost 5, with 16 bases in between. CDR1 is SGHRS and CDR2 is YFSETQ in the germline V gene. This CDR3 is 15 amino acids long. The CDR3 here is CASSFGASSRETQYF. In DNA form, the CDR3 reads TGCGCCAGCAGCTTTGGGGCCTCCTCCAGGGAGACCCAGTACTTC.

Points on this clonotype: A junction end diverges from the germline sequence, so it may reflect a read error. This chain uses TRBV6-5 with TRBJ1-2, with D hard to call. CDR3 length: 15 residues. Germline V gives CDR1 MNHEY, CDR2 SVGAGI. Here the CDR3 DNA reads TGTGCCAGCAGTTACCCTGGACTCCCGAGGGATGGCTGCACCTTC. Translation: CASSYPGLPRDGCTF.

The gene calls are TRBV3-1 and TRBJ2-7, with a tentative D call TRBD2 (6 bases). The germline V gene has CDR1 LGHDT and CDR2 YNNKEL (reference sequence). This CDR3 spans 14 amino acids. V was pared by 4 bases and J by 3 bases, with 13 bases between. CDR3 in amino acids: CASSLRRGNYEQYF. CDR3 DNA sequence: TGTGCCAGCAGCCTCAGACGGGGGAACTACGAGCAGTACTTC.

This sequence joins TRBV12-3 or TRBV12-4 and TRBJ2-3; a possible D gene is TRBD1 (5 bases). This CDR3 region has 13 residues. V lost 10 bases, J lost 3 bases, and 14 bases lay in between. CDR3 sequence reads: CATEASGTDTQYF. The CDR3 DNA is TGTGCCACAGAAGCCTCAGGGACAGATACGCAGTATTTT.

The table lists this clonotype with a few counts. This chain connects TRBV20-1 to TRBJ2-3; 8 positions match TRBD2. Looked up from germline, CDR1 is DFQATT and CDR2 is SNEGSKA (reference sequence). The V segment lost 6 bases and the J segment 1 base; nucleotides outside the gene matches: 3. The CDR3 is 13 amino acids. CDR3 region: CSASGGGTDTQYF. CDR3 in DNA: TGCAGTGCCTCGGGGGGGGGCACAGATACGCAGTATTTT.

The chain uses TRBV15 and TRBJ2-5; TRBD1 or TRBD2 may be the D gene (6 bases each). The CDR3 covers 16 residues. CDR1 is LNHNV and CDR2 is YYDKDF in the germline V gene (reference sequence). Trimming shortened V by 6 bases and J by 2 bases, and 19 bases separated the two germline ends. The CDR3 bases are TGTGCCACCAGTGCCCCTGGTCAAGGGGGGCAAGAGACCCAGTACTTC. This sequence encodes CATSAPGQGGQETQYF.

The chain couples TRBV7-3 to TRBJ2-1, with D tentatively TRBD1 or TRBD2 (6 bases each). Trimming shortened V by 5 bases and J by 5 bases, and 13 bases separated the two germline ends. Germline V gene sequence: CDR1 SGHTA, CDR2 FQGTGA. The CDR3 is 14 residues long. CDR3 bases: TGTGCCAGCAGCCCCTCTGGGGGGCACAATGAGCAGTTCTTC. This sequence encodes CASSPSGGHNEQFF.

This clonotype showed up just a few times. The rearrangement links TRBV6-1 to TRBJ2-1, with D unresolved. Germline V CDR1 and CDR2: MNHNS, SASEGT. This CDR3 spans 13 amino acids. Trimming left V 2 bases short and J 5 bases short, with 7 bases between. CDR3 protein: CASSEWWDNEQFF. The DNA for the CDR3 is TGTGCCAGCAGTGAATGGTGGGACAATGAGCAGTTCTTC.

There are a few counts of this clonotype. V is TRBV20-1 and J is TRBJ2-7; 10 bases map to TRBD2. This CDR3 spans 12 amino acids. CDR1 and CDR2 from the germline V gene are DFQATT and SNEGSKA (reference sequence). V dropped 6 bases and J dropped 4; count of bases not matched to a gene: 3. DNA of the CDR3: TGCAGTGCCCGGACTAGCGGTTACGAGCAGTACTTC. Its protein is CSARTSGYEQYF.

The chain combines TRBV20-1 with TRBJ2-7; D may be TRBD1 (6 bases). CDR1 and CDR2 from the germline V gene are DFQATT and SNEGSKA (reference sequence). The CDR3 runs 15 residues. Between the trimmed V and J ends, which lost 4 bases and 4 bases, there was a span of 20 bases. The CDR3 coding sequence is TGCAGTGCTACCCGAAGGGGACAAGGTATTTACGAGCAGTACTTC. Protein product: CSATRRGQGIYEQYF.

The chain has TRBV6-6 and TRBJ1-5; weak D call: TRBD1 (6 bases). Germline lookup yields CDR1 MNHNY and CDR2 SVGAGI (reference sequence). The CDR3 extends over 16 amino acids. The V end was cut by 2 bases, the J end by 4 bases, with 15 bases between. CDR3 bases: TGTGCCAGCAGTTACCCCAGGGGCAGGGCTAATCAGCCCCAGCATTTT. Its protein is CASSYPRGRANQPQHF.